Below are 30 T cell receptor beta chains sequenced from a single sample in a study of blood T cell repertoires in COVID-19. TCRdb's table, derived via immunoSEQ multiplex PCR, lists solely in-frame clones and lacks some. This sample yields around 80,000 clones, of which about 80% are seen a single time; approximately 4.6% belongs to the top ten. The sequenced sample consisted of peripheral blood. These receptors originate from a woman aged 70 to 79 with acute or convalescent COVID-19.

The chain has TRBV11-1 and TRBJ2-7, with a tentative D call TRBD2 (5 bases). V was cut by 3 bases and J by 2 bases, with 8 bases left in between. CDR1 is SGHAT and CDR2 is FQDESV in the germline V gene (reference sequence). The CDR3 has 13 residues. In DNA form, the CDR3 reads TGTGCCAGCAGCTTCTTCGGGGCCTACGAGCAGTACTTC. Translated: CASSFFGAYEQYF.

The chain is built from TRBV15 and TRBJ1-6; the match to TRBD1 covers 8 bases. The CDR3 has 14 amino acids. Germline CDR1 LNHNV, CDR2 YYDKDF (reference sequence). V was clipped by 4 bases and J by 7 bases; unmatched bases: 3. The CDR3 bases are TGTGCCACCAGCACCTGGACAGGGAATTCACCCCTCCACTTT. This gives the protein CATSTWTGNSPLHF.

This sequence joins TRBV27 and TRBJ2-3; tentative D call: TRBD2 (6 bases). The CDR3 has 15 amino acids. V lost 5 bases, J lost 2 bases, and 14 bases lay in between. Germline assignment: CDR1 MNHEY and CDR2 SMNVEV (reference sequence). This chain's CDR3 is CASSGSGVYTDTQYF. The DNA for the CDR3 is TGTGCCAGCAGTGGGTCGGGGGTCTACACAGATACGCAGTATTTT.

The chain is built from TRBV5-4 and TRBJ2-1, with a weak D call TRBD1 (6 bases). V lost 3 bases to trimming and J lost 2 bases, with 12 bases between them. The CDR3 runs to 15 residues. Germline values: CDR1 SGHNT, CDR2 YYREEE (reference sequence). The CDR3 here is CASSSDQGPYNEQFF. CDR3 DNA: TGTGCCAGCAGCTCCGATCAGGGGCCCTACAATGAGCAGTTCTTC.

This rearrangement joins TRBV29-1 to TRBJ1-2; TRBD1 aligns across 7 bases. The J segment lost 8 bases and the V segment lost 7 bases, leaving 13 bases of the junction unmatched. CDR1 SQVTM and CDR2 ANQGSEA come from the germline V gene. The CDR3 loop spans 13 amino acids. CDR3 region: CSGGDSVAEGYTF. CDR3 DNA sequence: TGCAGCGGGGGGGACAGCGTCGCGGAAGGCTACACCTTC. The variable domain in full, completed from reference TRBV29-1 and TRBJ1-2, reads SAVISQKPSRDICQRGTSLTIQCQVDSQVTMMFWYRQQPGQSLTLIATANQGSEATYESGFVIDKFPISRPNLTFSTLTVSNMSPEDSSIYLCSGGDSVAEGYTFGSGTRLTVV.

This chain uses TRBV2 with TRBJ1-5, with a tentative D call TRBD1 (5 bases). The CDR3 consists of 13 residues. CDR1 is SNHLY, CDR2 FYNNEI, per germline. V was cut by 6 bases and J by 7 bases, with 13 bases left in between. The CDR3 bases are TGTGCCAGCAGGGCAGGGCGTTCCCAGCCCCAGCATTTT. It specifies CASRAGRSQPQHF.

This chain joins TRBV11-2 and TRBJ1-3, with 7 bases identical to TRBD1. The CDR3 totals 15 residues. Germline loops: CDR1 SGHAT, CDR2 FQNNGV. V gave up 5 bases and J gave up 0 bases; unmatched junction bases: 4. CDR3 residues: CASSPGQISGNTIYF. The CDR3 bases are TGTGCCAGCAGCCCGGGACAGATCTCTGGAAACACCATATATTTT.

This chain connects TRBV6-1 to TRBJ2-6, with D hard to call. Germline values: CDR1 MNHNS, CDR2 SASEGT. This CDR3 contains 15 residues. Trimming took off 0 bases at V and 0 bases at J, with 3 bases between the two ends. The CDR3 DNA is TGTGCCAGCAGTGAAGCTCACTCTGGGGCCAACGTCCTGACTTTC. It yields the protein CASSEAHSGANVLTF.

The CDR3 DNA follows: TGTGCCAGCAGCTTAGCCCCTAGGGGGAGCACAGATACGCAGTATTTT. Protein: CASSLAPRGSTDTQYF. V usage is TRBV7-2 and J usage is TRBJ2-3; TRBD1 might be the D (6 bases). V gave up 0 bases and J gave up 0 bases, with 10 bases separating them. CDR3 length: 16 amino acids. The germline V gene has CDR1 SGHTA and CDR2 FQGNSA.

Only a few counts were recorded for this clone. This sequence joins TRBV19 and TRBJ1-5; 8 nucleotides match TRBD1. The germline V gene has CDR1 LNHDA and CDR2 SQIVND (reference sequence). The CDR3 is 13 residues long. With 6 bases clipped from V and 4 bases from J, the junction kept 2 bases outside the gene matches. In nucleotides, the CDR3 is TGTGCCAGTAGCAACAGGGGGAATCAGCCCCAGCATTTT. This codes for CASSNRGNQPQHF.

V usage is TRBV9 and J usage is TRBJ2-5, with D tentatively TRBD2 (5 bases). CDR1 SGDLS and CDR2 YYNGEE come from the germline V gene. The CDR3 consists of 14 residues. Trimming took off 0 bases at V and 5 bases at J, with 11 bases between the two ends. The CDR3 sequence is CASSVEEAPETQYF. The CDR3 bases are TGTGCCAGCAGCGTAGAGGAGGCCCCTGAGACCCAGTACTTC.

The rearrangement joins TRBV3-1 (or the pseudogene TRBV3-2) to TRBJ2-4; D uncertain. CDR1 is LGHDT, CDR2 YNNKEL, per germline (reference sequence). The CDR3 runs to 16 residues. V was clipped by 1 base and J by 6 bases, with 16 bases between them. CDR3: CASSQGPWALGNIQYF. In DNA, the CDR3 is TGTGCCAGCAGCCAAGGACCCTGGGCCTTAGGAAACATTCAGTACTTC.

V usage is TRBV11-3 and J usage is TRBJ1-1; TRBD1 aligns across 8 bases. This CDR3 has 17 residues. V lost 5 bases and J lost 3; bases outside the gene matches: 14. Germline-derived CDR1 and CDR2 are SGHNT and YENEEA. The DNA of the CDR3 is TGTGCCAGCAGCCAAAAGAAGTTCGGACAGGGTTACACTGAAGCTTTCTTT. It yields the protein CASSQKKFGQGYTEAFF. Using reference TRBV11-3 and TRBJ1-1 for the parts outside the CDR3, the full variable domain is EAGVVQSPRYKIIEKKQPVAFWCNPISGHNTLYWYLQNLGQGPELLIRYENEEAVDDSQLPKDRFSAERLKGVDSTLKIQPAELGDSAVYLCASSQKKFGQGYTEAFFGQGTRLTVV.

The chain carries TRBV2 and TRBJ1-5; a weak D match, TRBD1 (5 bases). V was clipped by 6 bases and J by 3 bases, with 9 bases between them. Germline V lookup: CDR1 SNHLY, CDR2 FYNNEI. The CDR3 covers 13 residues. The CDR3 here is CASRQENNQPQHF. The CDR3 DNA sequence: TGTGCCAGCAGACAGGAAAACAATCAGCCCCAGCATTTT.

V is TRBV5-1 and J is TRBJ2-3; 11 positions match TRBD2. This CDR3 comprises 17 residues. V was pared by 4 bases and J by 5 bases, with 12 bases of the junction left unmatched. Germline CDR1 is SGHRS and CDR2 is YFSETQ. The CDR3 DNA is TGCGCCAGCAGCCCCCCATCTAGCGGGGGGCTCGGAGATACGCAGTATTTT. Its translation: CASSPPSSGGLGDTQYF.

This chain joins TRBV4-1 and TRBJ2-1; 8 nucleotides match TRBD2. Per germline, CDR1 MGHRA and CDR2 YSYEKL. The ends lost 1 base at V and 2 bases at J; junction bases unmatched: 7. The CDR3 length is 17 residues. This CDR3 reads CASSQGSGGDPYNEQFF. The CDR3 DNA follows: TGCGCCAGCAGCCAAGGGAGCGGGGGCGATCCCTACAATGAGCAGTTCTTC.

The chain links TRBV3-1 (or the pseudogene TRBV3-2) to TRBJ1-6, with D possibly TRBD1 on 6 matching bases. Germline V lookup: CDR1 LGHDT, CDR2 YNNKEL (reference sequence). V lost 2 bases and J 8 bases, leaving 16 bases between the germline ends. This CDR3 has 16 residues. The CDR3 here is CASSQTRTVPHSPLHF. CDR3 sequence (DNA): TGTGCCAGCAGCCAAACAAGGACAGTTCCTCATTCACCCCTCCACTTT.

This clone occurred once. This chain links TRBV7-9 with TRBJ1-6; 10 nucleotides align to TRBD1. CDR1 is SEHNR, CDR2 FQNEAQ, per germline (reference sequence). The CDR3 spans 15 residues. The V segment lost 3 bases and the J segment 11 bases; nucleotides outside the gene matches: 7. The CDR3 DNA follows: TGTGCCAGCAGCTTGTCTAGGACAGGGGGACCACCCCTCCACTTT. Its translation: CASSLSRTGGPPLHF.

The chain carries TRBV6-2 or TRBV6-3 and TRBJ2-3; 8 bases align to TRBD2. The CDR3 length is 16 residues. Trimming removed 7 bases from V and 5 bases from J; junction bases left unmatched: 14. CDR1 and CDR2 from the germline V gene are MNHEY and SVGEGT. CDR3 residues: CASTPATSAKRDTQYF. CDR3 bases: TGTGCCAGCACCCCAGCGACTAGCGCGAAAAGAGATACGCAGTATTTT.

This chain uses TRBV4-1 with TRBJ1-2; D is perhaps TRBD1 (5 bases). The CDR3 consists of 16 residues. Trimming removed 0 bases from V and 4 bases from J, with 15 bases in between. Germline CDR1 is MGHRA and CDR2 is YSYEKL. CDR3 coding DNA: TGCGCCAGCAGCCAAGAAGCGGGGGTGGTATTCTATGGCTACACCTTC. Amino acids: CASSQEAGVVFYGYTF.

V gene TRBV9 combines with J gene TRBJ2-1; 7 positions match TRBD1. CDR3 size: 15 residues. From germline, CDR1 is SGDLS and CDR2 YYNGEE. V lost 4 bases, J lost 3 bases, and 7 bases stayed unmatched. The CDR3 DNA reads TGTGCCAGCAGCCCCCGGGACAGAGTCTACAATGAGCAGTTCTTC. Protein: CASSPRDRVYNEQFF.

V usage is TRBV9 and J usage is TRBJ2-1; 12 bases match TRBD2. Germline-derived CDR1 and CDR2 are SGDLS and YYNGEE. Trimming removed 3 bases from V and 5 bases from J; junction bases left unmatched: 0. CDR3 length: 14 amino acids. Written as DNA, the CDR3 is TGTGCCAGCAGCGGGACTAGCGGGGACAATGAGCAGTTCTTC. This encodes CASSGTSGDNEQFF.

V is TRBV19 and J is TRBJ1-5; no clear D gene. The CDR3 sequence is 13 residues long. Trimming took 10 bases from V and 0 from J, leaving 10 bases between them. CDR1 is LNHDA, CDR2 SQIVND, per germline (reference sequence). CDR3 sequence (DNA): TGTGCCACTACAGCTTTTAGCAATCAGCCCCAGCATTTT. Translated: CATTAFSNQPQHF.

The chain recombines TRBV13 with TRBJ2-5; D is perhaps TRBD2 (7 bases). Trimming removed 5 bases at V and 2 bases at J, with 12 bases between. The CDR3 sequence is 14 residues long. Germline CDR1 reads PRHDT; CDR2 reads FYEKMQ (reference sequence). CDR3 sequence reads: CASSQGGGQETQYF. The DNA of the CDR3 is TGTGCCAGCAGCCAAGGGGGGGGACAAGAGACCCAGTACTTC.

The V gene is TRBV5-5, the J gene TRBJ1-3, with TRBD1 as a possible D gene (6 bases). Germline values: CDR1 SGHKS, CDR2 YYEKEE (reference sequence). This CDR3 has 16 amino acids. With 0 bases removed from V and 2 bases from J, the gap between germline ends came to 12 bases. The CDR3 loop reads CASSLAPGATGNTIYF. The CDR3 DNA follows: TGTGCCAGCAGCTTGGCCCCAGGGGCAACTGGAAACACCATATATTTT.

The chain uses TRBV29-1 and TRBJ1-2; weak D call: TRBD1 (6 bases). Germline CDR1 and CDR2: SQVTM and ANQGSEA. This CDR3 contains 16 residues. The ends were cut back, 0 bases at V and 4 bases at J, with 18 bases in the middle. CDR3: CSVEDRGAGDGYGYTF. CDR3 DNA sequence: TGCAGCGTTGAAGATCGAGGGGCAGGGGACGGCTATGGCTACACCTTC.

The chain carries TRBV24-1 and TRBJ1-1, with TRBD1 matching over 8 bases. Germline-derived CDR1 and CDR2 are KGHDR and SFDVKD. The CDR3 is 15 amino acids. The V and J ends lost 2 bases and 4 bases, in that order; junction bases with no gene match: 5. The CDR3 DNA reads TGTGCCACCAGTGATTCCAGGGGGCTGGGCACTGAAGCTTTCTTT. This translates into CATSDSRGLGTEAFF.

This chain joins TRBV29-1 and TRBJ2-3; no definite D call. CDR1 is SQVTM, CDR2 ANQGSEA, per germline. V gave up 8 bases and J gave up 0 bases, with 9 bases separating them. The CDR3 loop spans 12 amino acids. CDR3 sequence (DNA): TGCAGCCTATCGGGTAGCACAGATACGCAGTATTTT. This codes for CSLSGSTDTQYF.

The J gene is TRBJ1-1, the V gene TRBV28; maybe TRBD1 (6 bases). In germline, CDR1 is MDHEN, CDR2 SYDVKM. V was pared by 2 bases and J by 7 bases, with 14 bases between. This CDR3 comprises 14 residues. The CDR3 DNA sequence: TGTGCCAGCAGTTTAAGGCAGGGGCTGGATGAAGCTTTCTTT. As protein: CASSLRQGLDEAFF. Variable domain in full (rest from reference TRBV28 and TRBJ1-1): DVKVTQSSRYLVKRTGEKVFLECVQDMDHENMFWYRQDPGLGLRLIYFSYDVKMKEKGDIPEGYSVSREKKERFSLILESASTNQTSMYLCASSLRQGLDEAFFGQGTRLTVV.

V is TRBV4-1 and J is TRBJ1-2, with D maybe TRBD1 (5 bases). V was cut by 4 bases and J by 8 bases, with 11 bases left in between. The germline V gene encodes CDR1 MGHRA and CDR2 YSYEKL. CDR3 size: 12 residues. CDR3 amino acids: CASSPDGGGYTF. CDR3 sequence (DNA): TGCGCCAGCAGCCCAGACGGGGGAGGCTACACCTTC.